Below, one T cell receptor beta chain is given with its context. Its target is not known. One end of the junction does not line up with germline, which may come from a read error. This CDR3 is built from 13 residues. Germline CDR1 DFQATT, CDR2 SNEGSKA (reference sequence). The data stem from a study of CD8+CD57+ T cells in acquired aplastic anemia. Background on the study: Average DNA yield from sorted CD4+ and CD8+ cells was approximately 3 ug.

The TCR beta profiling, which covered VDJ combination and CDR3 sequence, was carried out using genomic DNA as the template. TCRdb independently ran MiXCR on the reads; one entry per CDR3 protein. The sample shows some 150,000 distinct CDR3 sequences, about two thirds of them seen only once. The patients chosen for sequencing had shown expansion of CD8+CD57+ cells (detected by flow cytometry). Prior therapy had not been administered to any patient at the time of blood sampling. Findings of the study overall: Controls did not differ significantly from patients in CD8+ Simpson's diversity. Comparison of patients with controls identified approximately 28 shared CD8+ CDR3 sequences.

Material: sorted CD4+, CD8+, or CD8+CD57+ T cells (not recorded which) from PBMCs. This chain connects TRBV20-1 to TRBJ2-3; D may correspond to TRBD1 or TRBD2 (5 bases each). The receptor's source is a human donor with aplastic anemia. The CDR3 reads CSAAAPSTGTQYF. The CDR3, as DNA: TGCAGTGCTGCCGCCCCTAGCACAGGTACGCAGTATTTT.